The 13 T cell receptor beta chains given below trace back to one sample, sequenced in a study of siplizumab effects on memory and regulatory T cells. Profiling relied on immunoSEQ multiplex PCR, and the TCRdb table lists in-frame clones only, not all of them. The table records more than 85,000 clones, 94% of them present only once. The sample consisted of Tregs sorted from blood. Receptors originate from a human donor in good health.

This chain links TRBV15 with TRBJ1-5; the D is unclear. There are 17 residues in the CDR3. Trimming removed 4 bases at V and 6 bases at J, with 22 bases between. The germline CDR1 and CDR2 sequences are LNHNV and YYDKDF (reference sequence). This CDR3 reads CATSIPIKDPRCQPQHF. Written as DNA, the CDR3 is TGTGCCACCAGCATACCGATAAAGGACCCCCGGTGTCAGCCCCAGCATTTT.

This clone was seen a single time. This sequence joins TRBV5-5 and TRBJ1-1; D uncertain. Per germline, CDR1 SGHKS and CDR2 YYEKEE (reference sequence). CDR3 length equals 12 residues. Trimming removed 5 bases from V and 10 bases from J, with 15 bases in between. CDR3 amino acids: CASRGRESRAFF. The CDR3 DNA sequence: TGTGCCAGCAGGGGTAGGGAGAGCCGAGCTTTCTTT.

V is TRBV11-1 and J is TRBJ2-5; D is perhaps TRBD1 or TRBD2 (5 bases each). Looked up from germline, CDR1 is SGHAT and CDR2 is FQDESV (reference sequence). This CDR3 contains 16 residues. V lost 4 bases, J lost 2 bases, and 17 bases lay in between. The CDR3 spells CASSSRDRTAQETQYF. Written as DNA, the CDR3 is TGTGCCAGCAGCTCCAGGGACCGGACGGCTCAAGAGACCCAGTACTTC.

This chain connects TRBV5-4 to TRBJ2-3; a weak D match, TRBD1 (5 bases). The V gene's germline CDR1 is SGHNT and CDR2 YYREEE (reference sequence). CDR3 length: 16 residues. V was cut by 3 bases and J by 2 bases, with 16 bases left in between. For the CDR3, the DNA is TGTGCCAGCAGCTACTTTCTGACAGCCAACACAGATACGCAGTATTTT. Translated, it gives CASSYFLTANTDTQYF.

The rearrangement links TRBV5-1 to TRBJ1-1, with D possibly TRBD1 on 5 matching bases. The germline V and J ends were trimmed by 0 bases and 0 bases, with 21 bases remaining between them. Germline loops: CDR1 SGHRS, CDR2 YFSETQ. The CDR3 length is 19 residues. CDR3 coding DNA: TGCGCCAGCAGCTTGGCCTTTTTTCGCCAGGGCGACATGAACACTGAAGCTTTCTTT. Its protein is CASSLAFFRQGDMNTEAFF. Complete variable domain (other parts from reference TRBV5-1 and TRBJ1-1): KAGVTQTPRYLIKTRGQQVTLSCSPISGHRSVSWYQQTPGQGLQFLFEYFSETQRNKGNFPGRFSGRQFSNSRSEMNVSTLELGDSALYLCASSLAFFRQGDMNTEAFFGQGTRLTVV.

The V call is TRBV18, the J call TRBJ2-1; D is uncertain. The germline CDR1 and CDR2 sequences are KGHSH and LQKENI. The CDR3 spans 14 residues. Trimming took 6 bases from V and 5 from J, leaving 14 bases between them. This CDR3 is CASSDTLYDNEQFF. The CDR3 nucleotides read TGTGCCAGCTCCGACACCCTCTATGACAATGAGCAGTTCTTC.

The J gene is TRBJ2-3, the V gene TRBV19; D unresolved. Germline-derived CDR1 and CDR2 are LNHDA and SQIVND (reference sequence). The length of the CDR3 is 14 residues. The V gene lost 5 bases and the J gene lost 2 bases, with 11 bases spanning the gap. DNA of the CDR3: TGTGCCAGTAGTCTACGGACCTTCACAGATACGCAGTATTTT. Its protein is CASSLRTFTDTQYF.

The chain links TRBV27 to TRBJ2-1; 8 bases are a match to TRBD1. This CDR3 contains 15 residues. CDR1 and CDR2 from the germline V gene are MNHEY and SMNVEV (reference sequence). The trim removed 0 bases at V and 4 bases at J, leaving 2 bases unmatched. CDR3 residues: CASSLSGQEYNEQFF. In nucleotides, the CDR3 is TGTGCCAGCAGTTTATCGGGACAGGAATACAATGAGCAGTTCTTC.

The genes are TRBV2 and TRBJ1-2; no clear D. This CDR3 is 12 amino acids long. Germline V gene data show CDR1 as SNHLY and CDR2 as FYNNEI. V lost 7 bases and J lost 8, with 14 bases in between. Here the CDR3 reads CASNQVLRGYTF. The DNA of the CDR3 is TGTGCCAGCAATCAGGTCTTGAGGGGCTACACCTTC.

The chain uses TRBV5-5 and TRBJ1-1, with 7 nucleotides matching TRBD1. The CDR3 consists of 16 residues. The V gene's germline CDR1 is SGHKS and CDR2 YYEKEE (reference sequence). V was clipped by 4 bases and J by 1 base; unmatched bases: 10. CDR3 protein: CASSPTQGVANTEAFF. DNA of the CDR3: TGTGCCAGCAGCCCGACGCAGGGGGTCGCGAACACTGAAGCTTTCTTT.

The chain is built from TRBV28 and TRBJ1-5, with 8 bases fitting TRBD1. The CDR3 extends over 14 amino acids. CDR1 MDHEN and CDR2 SYDVKM come from the germline V gene. Trimming took 9 bases from V and 5 from J; bases not matched to a gene: 9. CDR3 region: CASGLDRGDQPQHF. The CDR3 coding sequence is TGTGCCAGTGGCCTCGACAGGGGCGATCAGCCCCAGCATTTT.

This clone showed up just a few times. The rearrangement joins TRBV11-3 to TRBJ2-7; weak D call: TRBD2 (5 bases). V was shortened by 2 bases and J by 0 bases, with 5 bases between the two germline ends. The CDR3 spans 13 residues. Germline loops: CDR1 SGHNT, CDR2 YENEEA. CDR3 bases: TGTGCCAGCAGCTTAACTAGCTCCTACGAGCAGTACTTC. Its protein product is CASSLTSSYEQYF.

The rearrangement joins TRBV10-3 to TRBJ2-2, with TRBD2 matching over 7 bases. J was trimmed by 5 bases and V by 4 bases; bases with no gene match: 10. CDR3 length: 16 amino acids. Germline CDR1 reads ENHRY; CDR2 reads SYGVKD. CDR3 amino acids: CAISVRGSGGTGELFF. The CDR3 DNA sequence: TGTGCCATCAGTGTCCGCGGGAGTGGAGGTACCGGGGAGCTGTTTTTT.